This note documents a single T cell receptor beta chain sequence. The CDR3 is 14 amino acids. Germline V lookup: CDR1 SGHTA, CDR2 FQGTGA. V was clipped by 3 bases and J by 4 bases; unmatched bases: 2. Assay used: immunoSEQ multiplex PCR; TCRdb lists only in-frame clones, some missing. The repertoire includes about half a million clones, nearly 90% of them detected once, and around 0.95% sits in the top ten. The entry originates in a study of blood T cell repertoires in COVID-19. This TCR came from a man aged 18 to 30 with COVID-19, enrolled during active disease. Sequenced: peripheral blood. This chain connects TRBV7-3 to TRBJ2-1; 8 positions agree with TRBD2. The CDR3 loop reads CASSLTSAYNEQFF. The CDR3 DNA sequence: TGTGCCAGCAGCTTGACTAGCGCTTACAATGAGCAGTTCTTC. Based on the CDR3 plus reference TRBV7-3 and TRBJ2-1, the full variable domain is GAGVSQTPSNKVTEKGKYVELRCDPISGHTALYWYRQSLGQGPEFLIYFQGTGAADDSGLPNDRFFAVRPEGSVSTLKIQRTERGDSAVYLCASSLTSAYNEQFFGPGTRLTVL.